Each of the 23 T cell receptor beta chains below was sequenced from the same sample in a study of graft-versus-host responses after intestinal transplantation. No antigen has been assigned to these receptors. Generated by immunoSEQ multiplex PCR, the TCRdb table keeps only in-frame clones and is missing some. The profile shows around 100,000 clones, roughly nine tenths of them singletons. Specimen: unstimulated CD4+ T cells sorted from spleen or lymph node cells, collected before intestinal transplant. The receptor set was obtained from a human donor who received an intestinal transplant.

This sequence joins TRBV5-4 and TRBJ1-6, with D perhaps TRBD1 (5 bases). The CDR3 extends over 18 amino acids. Trimming took off 0 bases at V and 0 bases at J, with 13 bases between the two ends. CDR1 and CDR2 from the germline V gene are SGHNT and YYREEE (reference sequence). CDR3 sequence reads: CASSLAGVGRSYNSPLHF. For the CDR3, the DNA is TGTGCCAGCAGCTTGGCTGGGGTGGGGCGCTCCTATAATTCACCCCTCCACTTT.

The V call is TRBV19, the J call TRBJ2-7; TRBD1 agrees at 7 bases. CDR3 length equals 14 residues. CDR1 and CDR2 from the germline V gene are LNHDA and SQIVND (reference sequence). J gave up 1 base and V 3 bases, and 3 bases lay outside the gene matches. For the CDR3, the DNA is TGTGCCAGTAGTATTGCACAGGGGTCCTACGAGCAGTACTTC. Translation: CASSIAQGSYEQYF.

The gene calls are TRBV9 and TRBJ2-5; D remains ambiguous. This CDR3 is built from 13 residues. In germline, CDR1 is SGDLS, CDR2 YYNGEE. V lost 4 bases to trimming and J lost 3 bases, with 10 bases between them. For the CDR3, the DNA is TGTGCCAGCAGCACCTCCCCCAAAGAGACCCAGTACTTC. Translation gives CASSTSPKETQYF.

This clone showed up just a few times. The chain joins TRBV6-6 to TRBJ2-7, with a weak D call TRBD2 (5 bases). V was trimmed by 0 bases and J by 9 bases, leaving 15 bases between them. The germline V gene encodes CDR1 MNHNY and CDR2 SVGAGI (reference sequence). The CDR3 covers 14 residues. Here the CDR3 reads CASSYSGSQEVQYF. CDR3 bases: TGTGCCAGCAGTTACTCAGGTAGCCAGGAGGTGCAGTACTTC.

The V and J genes are TRBV12-5 and TRBJ2-2; D gene uncertain. The germline CDR1 and CDR2 sequences are LGHNT and FRNRAP. V was clipped by 1 base and J by 2 bases, with 8 bases between them. This CDR3 has 15 residues. CDR3 in amino acids: CASGLGRINTGELFF. CDR3 nucleotides: TGTGCTAGTGGTTTGGGGCGGATAAACACCGGGGAGCTGTTTTTT.

This chain joins TRBV6-6 and TRBJ2-5; TRBD2 might be the D (7 bases). Between the trimmed V and J ends, which lost 0 bases and 1 base, there was a span of 9 bases. The CDR3 loop spans 15 amino acids. The V gene's germline CDR1 is MNHNY and CDR2 SVGAGI (reference sequence). CDR3 nucleotides: TGTGCCAGCAGTTACTCGGCGGGGGCCCAAGAGACCCAGTACTTC. It is translated as CASSYSAGAQETQYF.

The rearrangement joins TRBV29-1 to TRBJ2-7; 14 nucleotides line up with TRBD2. V was pared by 7 bases and J by 6 bases, with 2 bases of the junction left unmatched. Germline V gene data show CDR1 as SQVTM and CDR2 as ANQGSEA. CDR3 length: 12 amino acids. This CDR3 reads CSAGTSGGEQYF. The CDR3 DNA sequence: TGCAGCGCCGGGACTAGCGGGGGCGAGCAGTACTTC.

The J gene is TRBJ2-1, the V gene TRBV5-4; D gene unclear. Deletions cut 6 bases from V and 6 bases from J, with 13 bases between. The CDR3 runs 13 residues. CDR1 SGHNT and CDR2 YYREEE come from the germline V gene (reference sequence). CDR3 region: CASNPAHGNEQFF. The CDR3 DNA sequence: TGTGCCAGCAACCCGGCCCATGGCAATGAGCAGTTCTTC.

V is TRBV29-1 and J is TRBJ1-2, with 7 positions matching TRBD1. Germline values: CDR1 SQVTM, CDR2 ANQGSEA. Trimming cost V 3 bases and J 4 bases; bases outside gene matches: 11. This CDR3 has 15 amino acids. CDR3 bases: TGCAGCGTTGACTACTATCAGGGGGGCCCCTATGGCTACACCTTC. This translates into CSVDYYQGGPYGYTF. Looking up the rest from reference TRBV29-1 and TRBJ1-2 gives the full variable domain: SAVISQKPSRDICQRGTSLTIQCQVDSQVTMMFWYRQQPGQSLTLIATANQGSEATYESGFVIDKFPISRPNLTFSTLTVSNMSPEDSSIYLCSVDYYQGGPYGYTFGSGTRLTVV.

The genes are TRBV12-5 and TRBJ2-5, with D unresolved. The J call may be mistaken, given a closer DNA end match to TRBJ2-7. CDR1 and CDR2 (germline): LGHNT, FRNRAP. This CDR3 has 12 residues. The CDR3 DNA sequence: TGTGCTAGTGGTTTGGTACGTTACGAGCAGTACTTC. Amino acid sequence: CASGLVRYEQYF.

V usage is TRBV9 and J usage is TRBJ2-3; 9 bases fit TRBD2. The germline V gene has CDR1 SGDLS and CDR2 YYNGEE. The CDR3 contains 15 residues. The trim removed 1 base at V and 3 bases at J, leaving 3 bases unmatched. The CDR3 spells CASSVIAGDTDTQYF. In nucleotides, the CDR3 is TGTGCCAGCAGCGTAATAGCGGGAGATACAGATACGCAGTATTTT.

The rearrangement links TRBV6-1 to TRBJ1-5; maybe TRBD1 (5 bases). This CDR3 comprises 13 residues. The V and J ends lost 8 bases and 2 bases respectively, with 10 bases between them. Germline V gene lookup returns CDR1 MNHNS and CDR2 SASEGT. CDR3 region: CASQGNGNQPQHF. CDR3 sequence (DNA): TGTGCCAGCCAGGGAAATGGCAATCAGCCCCAGCATTTT.

This clone was seen only a few times. CDR3 sequence reads: CASRVLGWANVLTF. The DNA of the CDR3 is TGCGCCAGCAGAGTCCTAGGGTGGGCCAACGTCCTGACTTTC. The V call is TRBV5-1, the J call TRBJ2-6; D is uncertain. The CDR3 sequence is 14 residues long. V gave up 5 bases and J gave up 5 bases, with 11 bases separating them. Per the germline V gene, CDR1 is SGHRS and CDR2 is YFSETQ. The entire variable domain, with the rest obtained from reference TRBV5-1 and TRBJ2-6, is as follows: KAGVTQTPRYLIKTRGQQVTLSCSPISGHRSVSWYQQTPGQGLQFLFEYFSETQRNKGNFPGRFSGRQFSNSRSEMNVSTLELGDSALYLCASRVLGWANVLTFGAGSRLTVL.

This rearrangement joins TRBV9 to TRBJ2-7; D is unresolved. The CDR3 spans 16 residues. Germline V gene sequence: CDR1 SGDLS, CDR2 YYNGEE. The germline V and J ends were trimmed by 4 bases and 3 bases, with 20 bases remaining between them. The chain's CDR3 is CASSPWTSPSIYEQYF. The CDR3 bases are TGTGCCAGCAGCCCCTGGACCTCACCTTCTATCTACGAGCAGTACTTC.

The chain employs TRBV7-6 and TRBJ1-4; D not resolved. The CDR3 has 16 residues. Trimming left V 5 bases short and J 0 bases short, with 13 bases between. CDR1 is SGHVS and CDR2 is FNYEAQ in the germline V gene. CDR3 sequence: CASSVMNGATNEKLFF. CDR3 DNA sequence: TGTGCCAGCAGCGTCATGAACGGTGCAACTAATGAAAAACTGTTTTTT.

The chain carries TRBV27 and TRBJ1-5, with 8 bases lining up with TRBD1. V lost 5 bases and J lost 3; bases outside the gene matches: 9. The CDR3 is made up of 16 amino acids. Germline CDR1 MNHEY, CDR2 SMNVEV (reference sequence). For the CDR3, the DNA is TGTGCCAGCAGTCTATACCCGGGACAGGACAATCAGCCCCAGCATTTT. It codes for CASSLYPGQDNQPQHF.

V is TRBV27 and J is TRBJ2-5, with TRBD2 matching 8 bases. The germline V gene has CDR1 MNHEY and CDR2 SMNVEV (reference sequence). The V and J ends lost 5 bases and 2 bases, in that order; junction bases with no gene match: 7. CDR3 size: 15 residues. The CDR3: CASSPGTSRQETQYF. CDR3 in DNA: TGTGCCAGCAGTCCCGGGACTAGTAGGCAAGAGACCCAGTACTTC.

The chain joins TRBV5-1 to TRBJ2-3; tentatively, D is TRBD1 or TRBD2 (5 bases each). V lost 0 bases to trimming and J lost 2 bases, with 13 bases between them. Per the germline V gene, CDR1 is SGHRS and CDR2 is YFSETQ. The CDR3 is 16 amino acids. The CDR3 region has the DNA TGCGCCAGCAGCTTGGCCGCTACCGGGGCCACAGATACGCAGTATTTT. Encoded protein: CASSLAATGATDTQYF.

This clone came up once. The chain carries TRBV6-1 and TRBJ2-5, with 9 bases aligning to TRBD2. V lost 6 bases to trimming and J lost 4 bases; unmatched junction nucleotides: 3. The germline V gene has CDR1 MNHNS and CDR2 SASEGT. The CDR3 totals 13 residues. This chain's CDR3 is CASRVGLAETQYF. As DNA, the CDR3 is TGTGCCAGCAGAGTGGGACTAGCAGAGACCCAGTACTTC.

This sequence joins TRBV7-9 and TRBJ2-1; 11 nucleotides line up with TRBD2. This CDR3 contains 14 residues. Germline V gene data show CDR1 as SEHNR and CDR2 as FQNEAQ (reference sequence). Germline trimming cut 3 bases from V and 9 bases from J; bases unmatched to any gene: 4. The CDR3, as DNA: TGTGCCAGCAGCTTTGGGACTAGCGGAACTGAGCAGTTCTTC. Translation: CASSFGTSGTEQFF. Combining the CDR3 with reference TRBV7-9 and TRBJ2-1 gives the whole variable domain DTGVSQNPRHKITKRGQNVTFRCDPISEHNRLYWYRQTLGQGPEFLTYFQNEAQLEKSRLLSDRFSAERPKGSFSTLEIQRTEQGDSAMYLCASSFGTSGTEQFFGPGTRLTVL.

V gene TRBV4-1 combines with J gene TRBJ2-7, with 11 bases aligning to TRBD2. Germline CDR1 and CDR2: MGHRA and YSYEKL. V shed 3 bases, J shed 0 bases, and the junction held 1 base outside the gene matches. The CDR3 contains 15 residues. The CDR3: CASSQTSGTSYEQYF. CDR3 bases: TGCGCCAGCAGCCAGACTAGCGGGACCTCCTACGAGCAGTACTTC.

J is TRBJ1-4 and V is TRBV21-1; TRBD1, the table's D call, was not compared with the DNA. TRBV21-1 has pseudogene status. This CDR3 is built from 13 residues. The CDR3 bases are TGTGCCAGCAGCAAAGGACAGGGTGAAAAACTGTTTTTT. This translates into CASSKGQGEKLFF.

With regard to this clone: The same CDR3 is also encoded by other DNA sequences in this sample. V is TRBV7-2 and J is TRBJ1-5; D unresolved. Germline V gene lookup returns CDR1 SGHTA and CDR2 FQGNSA. CDR3 length: 12 residues. Trimming shortened V by 3 bases and J by 7 bases, and 7 bases separated the two germline ends. Here the CDR3 reads CASSFPGQPQHF. The CDR3 nucleotides are TGTGCCAGCAGCTTTCCGGGGCAGCCCCAGCATTTT.